This entry features one T cell receptor (beta chain) sequence. Its target is not known. These data originate in a study of identical twins. This CDR3 comprises 18 residues. Each CDR3 protein gets one entry after TCRdb re-called the 5' RACE reads with MiXCR. The sample carries more than 400,000 distinct CDR3 sequences, roughly 15% recorded once. Findings and caveats of the study: Out-of-frame alpha sequences common to twins exhibited an excess of low generation probability. Out-of-frame beta chain sequences displayed weaker excess sharing between twins.

These records were also assigned to another study, of yellow fever vaccine responses in identical twins.

The sequence derives from a woman between 18 and 29 years old in good health. This chain joins TRBV21-1 and TRBJ2-6; no DNA check was done on the table's D call, TRBD1. TRBV21-1 represents a pseudogene. The sample was CD4+ T cells sorted from blood. The CDR3 DNA reads TGTGCCAGCAGCAACCCCCGGGACAGGGTTTCTGGGGCCAACGTCCTGACTTTC. This sequence encodes CASSNPRDRVSGANVLTF.